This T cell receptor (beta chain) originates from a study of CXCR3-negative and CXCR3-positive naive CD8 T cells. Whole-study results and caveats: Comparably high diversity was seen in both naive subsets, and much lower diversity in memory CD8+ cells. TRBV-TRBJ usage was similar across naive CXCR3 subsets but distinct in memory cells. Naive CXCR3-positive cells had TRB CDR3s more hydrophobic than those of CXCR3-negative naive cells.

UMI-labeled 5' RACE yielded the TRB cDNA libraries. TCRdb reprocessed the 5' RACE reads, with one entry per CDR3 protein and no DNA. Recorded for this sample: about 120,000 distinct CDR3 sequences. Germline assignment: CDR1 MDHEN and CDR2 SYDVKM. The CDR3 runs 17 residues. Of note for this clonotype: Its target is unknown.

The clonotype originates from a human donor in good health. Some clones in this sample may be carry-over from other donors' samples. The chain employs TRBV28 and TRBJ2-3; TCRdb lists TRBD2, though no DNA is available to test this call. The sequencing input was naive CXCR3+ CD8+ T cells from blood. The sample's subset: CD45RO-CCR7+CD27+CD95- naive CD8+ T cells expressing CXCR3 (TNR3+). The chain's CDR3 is CASSIKGLAIFTDTQYF.